The rows below give T cell receptor beta chains drawn from one sample of a study of blood T cell repertoires in COVID-19. The repertoire was sequenced with immunoSEQ multiplex PCR; TCRdb's copy has only in-frame clones and lacks some. Counted here are tens of thousands of clones, 80% to 90% occurring once; the ten biggest clones make up 7% to 9%. The sequenced sample was peripheral blood. These receptors came from a woman in her 70s with acute or convalescent COVID-19. Both conserved end residues are part of each CDR3.

V gene,J gene,CDR3 protein
TRBV6-5,TRBJ1-1,CASSYRRLLTEAFF
TRBV29-1,TRBJ2-1,CSVSGTGKSNEQFF
TRBV29-1,TRBJ1-1,CSVRPLNTEAFF
TRBV7-6,TRBJ2-6,CASSGLKGLGANVLTF
TRBV6-5,TRBJ2-2,CASSYVEGELFF
TRBV27,TRBJ2-4,CASSLSGLVGNIQYF
TRBV12-3/TRBV12-4,TRBJ2-2,CASSSELERELFF
TRBV7-8,TRBJ1-3,CASSLGQRGNTIYF
TRBV29-1,TRBJ1-6,CSTGGVYEDSPLHF
TRBV11-2,TRBJ2-1,CASSLVQGGQFF
TRBV7-2,TRBJ2-3,CASSPRGGATDTQYF
TRBV12-3/TRBV12-4,TRBJ2-3,CASSLGSTDTQYF
TRBV11-3,TRBJ2-3,CASSSGQTDTQYF
TRBV19,TRBJ2-1,CASGGAAEQFF
TRBV6-4,TRBJ2-2,CASSDSGGNTGELFF
TRBV5-1,TRBJ2-4,CASSLGQRENIQYF
TRBV2,TRBJ1-5,CASTGQSNQPQHF
TRBV4-1,TRBJ2-3,CASSGSSDTQYF
TRBV29-1,TRBJ2-3,CSVRLASDTQYF
TRBV7-8,TRBJ2-5,CASSLERVGGTQYF
TRBV7-9,TRBJ2-5,CASSSDSRQETQYF
TRBV7-2,TRBJ1-1,CASSQTGGVNTEAFF
TRBV5-4,TRBJ1-1,CASSLDRVGATEAFF
TRBV10-3,TRBJ2-5,CAISAPGGETQYF
TRBV27,TRBJ2-1,CASSRGISSYNEQFF
TRBV19,TRBJ1-1,CASRTFGEAFF
TRBV9,TRBJ2-1,CASSPGLAANSYNEQFF
TRBV7-3,TRBJ2-1,CASSFGTISSYNEQFF
TRBV15,TRBJ1-6,CATSRGSTGGSPLHF
TRBV7-6,TRBJ1-1,CASSPGQGVTEAFF